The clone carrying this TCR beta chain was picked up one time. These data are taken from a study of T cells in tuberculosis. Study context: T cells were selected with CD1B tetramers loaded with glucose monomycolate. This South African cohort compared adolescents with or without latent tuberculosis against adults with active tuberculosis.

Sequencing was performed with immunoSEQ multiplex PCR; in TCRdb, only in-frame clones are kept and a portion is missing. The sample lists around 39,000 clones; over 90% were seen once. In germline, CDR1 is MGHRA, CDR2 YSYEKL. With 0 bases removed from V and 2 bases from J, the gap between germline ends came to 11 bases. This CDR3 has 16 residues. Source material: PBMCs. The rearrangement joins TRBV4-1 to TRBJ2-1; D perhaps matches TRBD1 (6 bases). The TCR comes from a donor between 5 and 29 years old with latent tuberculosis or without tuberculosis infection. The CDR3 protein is CASSQDYQGPYNEQFF. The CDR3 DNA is TGCGCCAGCAGCCAAGATTATCAGGGGCCCTACAATGAGCAGTTCTTC.